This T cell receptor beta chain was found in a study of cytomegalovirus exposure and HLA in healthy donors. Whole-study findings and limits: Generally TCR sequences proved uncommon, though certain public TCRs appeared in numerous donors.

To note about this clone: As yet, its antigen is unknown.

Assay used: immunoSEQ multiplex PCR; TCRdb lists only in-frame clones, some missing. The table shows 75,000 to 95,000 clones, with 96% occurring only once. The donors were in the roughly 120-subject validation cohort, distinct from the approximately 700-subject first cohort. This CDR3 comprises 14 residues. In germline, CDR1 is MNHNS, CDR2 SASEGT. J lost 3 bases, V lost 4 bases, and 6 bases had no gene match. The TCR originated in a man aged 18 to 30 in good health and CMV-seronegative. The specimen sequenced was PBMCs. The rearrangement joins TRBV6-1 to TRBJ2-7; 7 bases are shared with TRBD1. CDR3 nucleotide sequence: TGTGCCAGCAGTGGAGGGACAGCCTACTACGAGCAGTACTTC. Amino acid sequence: CASSGGTAYYEQYF.